One and the same sample provided the 8 T cell receptor beta chains below, sequenced in a study of blood T cell repertoires in COVID-19. Profiling relied on immunoSEQ multiplex PCR, and the TCRdb table lists in-frame clones only, not all of them. This sample has 65,000 to 90,000 clones, with 80% to 90% found just once. Sequencing used peripheral blood. The receptors derive from a man aged 50 or older with acute or convalescent COVID-19.

The chain recombines TRBV4-1 with TRBJ1-2, with no clear D. This CDR3 comprises 15 residues. Germline V gene data show CDR1 as MGHRA and CDR2 as YSYEKL. V lost 4 bases and J 3 bases, leaving 15 bases between the germline ends. This CDR3 is CASSRQLIPDYGYTF. The DNA of the CDR3 is TGCGCCAGCAGCCGTCAACTCATTCCCGACTATGGCTACACCTTC.

The chain couples TRBV2 to TRBJ1-6; 7 bases fit TRBD1. The germline CDR1 and CDR2 sequences are SNHLY and FYNNEI. The V segment lost 1 base and the J segment 9 bases; nucleotides outside the gene matches: 3. CDR3 size: 14 residues. The DNA for the CDR3 is TGTGCCAGCAGTGAAGTGACAGGGACTTCACCCCTCCACTTT. Translated, it gives CASSEVTGTSPLHF.

This chain joins TRBV19 and TRBJ2-5; TRBD2 aligns across 8 bases. Germline loops: CDR1 LNHDA, CDR2 SQIVND (reference sequence). Unmatched junction bases numbered 11, after V lost 4 bases and J lost 4 bases. This CDR3 is 16 amino acids long. CDR3 protein: CASSTIPGGLLETQYF. In DNA form, the CDR3 reads TGTGCCAGTAGTACCATACCGGGGGGGCTTTTAGAGACCCAGTACTTC.

The chain combines TRBV7-3 with TRBJ1-6; TRBD1 agrees at 8 bases. Germline loops: CDR1 SGHTA, CDR2 FQGTGA. CDR3 length: 16 amino acids. The trim removed 0 bases at V and 10 bases at J, leaving 8 bases unmatched. The CDR3 DNA follows: TGTGCCAGCAGCTTAACGCCGGACAGGGCGCACTCACCCCTCCACTTT. Translated: CASSLTPDRAHSPLHF.

The V gene is TRBV2, the J gene TRBJ2-3; 7 bases are a match to TRBD2. The ends lost 6 bases at V and 6 bases at J; junction bases unmatched: 9. The CDR3 is 14 residues long. CDR1 is SNHLY and CDR2 is FYNNEI in the germline V gene. The CDR3 sequence is CASRERGGVDTQYF. The CDR3 bases are TGTGCCAGCAGGGAGCGGGGTGGGGTTGATACGCAGTATTTT.

This clone showed up just once. The CDR3 sequence: CASSEFGQGRRDYGYTF. The CDR3, as DNA: TGTGCCAGCAGTGAATTCGGGCAGGGTCGGCGTGACTATGGCTACACCTTC. The genes are TRBV2 and TRBJ1-2, with D perhaps TRBD1 (5 bases). Germline V gene data show CDR1 as SNHLY and CDR2 as FYNNEI. This CDR3 comprises 17 residues. V was trimmed by 2 bases and J by 3 bases, leaving 19 bases between them.

The CDR3 here is CASRGLSADTGELFF. CDR3 in DNA: TGCGCCTCGCGGGGGCTTTCGGCTGACACCGGGGAGCTGTTTTTT. The V and J genes are TRBV5-1 and TRBJ2-2; perhaps TRBD2 as D (7 bases). The germline CDR1 and CDR2 sequences are SGHRS and YFSETQ. CDR3 size: 15 residues. The V end lost 10 bases, the J end lost 3 bases, and 19 bases lay between the germline ends. The full variable domain, rest sourced from reference TRBV5-1 and TRBJ2-2, is KAGVTQTPRYLIKTRGQQVTLSCSPISGHRSVSWYQQTPGQGLQFLFEYFSETQRNKGNFPGRFSGRQFSNSRSEMNVSTLELGDSALYLCASRGLSADTGELFFGEGSRLTVL.

This chain joins TRBV6-6 and TRBJ2-5; weak D call: TRBD2 (5 bases). The CDR3 loop spans 14 amino acids. Germline CDR1 and CDR2: MNHNY and SVGAGI (reference sequence). With 5 bases removed from V and 1 base from J, the gap between germline ends came to 11 bases. The CDR3 sequence: CASSATRVQETQYF. The CDR3 coding sequence is TGTGCCAGCAGTGCCACTAGAGTCCAAGAGACCCAGTACTTC.